The 11 T cell receptor beta chains in this list originate from one sample, sequenced in a study of T cells after yellow fever vaccination. In TCRdb, the 5' RACE reads were re-called with MiXCR into one record per CDR3 protein. The sample has around 250,000 distinct CDR3 sequences, roughly 5.6% seen once. The sequencing here drew on CD4+ T cells sorted from PBMCs, taken on the day of the yellow fever booster vaccination. Every receptor here comes from a man in his late teens or twenties who received the YFV17D yellow fever vaccine.

The CDR3 region has the DNA TGTGCCAGCAGCTTTTTTCACACTGAAGCTTTCTTT. It specifies CASSFFHTEAFF. The chain carries TRBV11-1 and TRBJ1-1; no clear D gene. Germline V gene sequence: CDR1 SGHAT, CDR2 FQDESV (reference sequence). The V end was cut by 3 bases, the J end by 3 bases, with 5 bases between. This CDR3 is built from 12 residues.

This CDR3 is CAVRLGRLTDTQYF. CDR3 DNA sequence: TGTGCCGTACGTCTGGGCAGGCTGACAGATACGCAGTATTTT. This chain links TRBV6-2 or TRBV6-3 with TRBJ2-3; D gene uncertain. The CDR3 has 14 amino acids. Trimming took off 11 bases at V and 3 bases at J, with 18 bases between the two ends. Looked up from germline, CDR1 is MNHEY and CDR2 is SVGEGT.

This clonotype was observed a few times. The chain joins TRBV7-2 to TRBJ2-7; D gene uncertain. Per germline, CDR1 SGHTA and CDR2 FQGNSA. The CDR3 is 14 amino acids. The germline V and J ends were trimmed by 2 bases and 6 bases, with 14 bases remaining between them. The CDR3 DNA reads as TGTGCCAGCAGCTTATCTTTCTGGAAAGCCGAGCAGTACTTC. It yields the protein CASSLSFWKAEQYF. Filled out from reference TRBV7-2 and TRBJ2-7, the complete variable domain reads GAGVSQSPSNKVTEKGKDVELRCDPISGHTALYWYRQSLGQGLEFLIYFQGNSAPDKSGLPSDRFSAERTGGSVSTLTIQRTQQEDSAVYLCASSLSFWKAEQYFGPGTRLTVT.

This clonotype was observed a handful of times. The rearrangement uses TRBV7-3 and TRBJ1-2; 7 bases agree with TRBD1. The V segment lost 5 bases and the J segment 7 bases; nucleotides outside the gene matches: 7. This CDR3 region has 13 residues. In germline, CDR1 is SGHTA, CDR2 FQGTGA. The DNA of the CDR3 is TGTGCCAGCAGCACCGCCGACAGGGCTGGCTACACCTTC. Amino acids: CASSTADRAGYTF.

About this clonotype: A much bigger clone sits one base away, suggesting this may be a read error. The V and J genes are TRBV5-1 and TRBJ2-3; D gene uncertain. CDR1 is SGHRS and CDR2 is YFSETQ in the germline V gene. The CDR3 extends over 15 amino acids. The CDR3 sequence: CASSLAPRSTETQYF. In DNA form, the CDR3 reads TGCGCCAGCAGCTTGGCGCCCAGAAGCACAGAAACGCAGTATTTT.

This clonotype was recorded many times. The chain has TRBV5-1 and TRBJ2-1; 8 positions match TRBD1. The trim removed 0 bases at V and 6 bases at J, leaving 5 bases unmatched. Germline CDR1 reads SGHRS; CDR2 reads YFSETQ. This CDR3 is built from 15 residues. The CDR3 loop reads CASSLGQGTGNEQFF. The CDR3 nucleotides read TGCGCCAGCAGCTTGGGACAGGGGACGGGCAATGAGCAGTTCTTC. The full variable domain, in which reference TRBV5-1 and TRBJ2-1 provide the parts outside the CDR3, is KAGVTQTPRYLIKTRGQQVTLSCSPISGHRSVSWYQQTPGQGLQFLFEYFSETQRNKGNFPGRFSGRQFSNSRSEMNVSTLELGDSALYLCASSLGQGTGNEQFFGPGTRLTVL.

This chain connects TRBV20-1 to TRBJ1-6; 11 nucleotides agree with TRBD1. The J segment lost 9 bases and the V segment lost 5 bases, leaving 3 bases of the junction unmatched. Germline V lookup: CDR1 DFQATT, CDR2 SNEGSKA (reference sequence). This CDR3 contains 13 residues. In nucleotides, the CDR3 is TGCAGTGCTGCGGACAGGGGGCTTTCACCCCTCCACTTT. It codes for CSAADRGLSPLHF.

V usage is TRBV10-3 and J usage is TRBJ1-2; D not resolved. The V end lost 6 bases, the J end lost 4 bases, and 15 bases lay between the germline ends. The CDR3 has 14 amino acids. Per the germline V gene, CDR1 is ENHRY and CDR2 is SYGVKD. The CDR3 region is CAIRSGDPGYGYTF. In DNA form, the CDR3 reads TGTGCCATCAGGTCCGGGGATCCCGGCTATGGCTACACCTTC.

This clonotype occurred a few times. This chain connects TRBV12-3 or TRBV12-4 to TRBJ2-2; D is perhaps TRBD1 (5 bases). Trimming took 4 bases from V and 0 from J, leaving 6 bases between them. This CDR3 contains 14 residues. CDR3 nucleotides: TGTGCCAGCAGTTCACAGGCGAACACCGGGGAGCTGTTTTTT. Amino acids: CASSSQANTGELFF.

The chain carries TRBV10-3 and TRBJ2-1; possibly TRBD1 or TRBD2 for D (6 bases each). Germline V gives CDR1 ENHRY, CDR2 SYGVKD. CDR3 size: 16 residues. Trimming took 4 bases from V and 0 from J, leaving 13 bases between them. Written as DNA, the CDR3 is TGTGCCATCAGTGGGAGGGGGGTCTACTCCTACAATGAGCAGTTCTTC. The encoded protein is CAISGRGVYSYNEQFF.

This clonotype was detected ten times or more. The CDR3 bases are TGCGCCAGCAGCCCCGACAGGACAAATCAGCCCCAGCATTTT. Translated: CASSPDRTNQPQHF. The chain couples TRBV5-1 to TRBJ1-5; D might be TRBD1 (6 bases). Germline-derived CDR1 and CDR2 are SGHRS and YFSETQ. The CDR3 runs 14 residues. The ends were cut back, 4 bases at V and 4 bases at J, with 12 bases in the middle. The full variable domain, in which reference TRBV5-1 and TRBJ1-5 provide the parts outside the CDR3, is KAGVTQTPRYLIKTRGQQVTLSCSPISGHRSVSWYQQTPGQGLQFLFEYFSETQRNKGNFPGRFSGRQFSNSRSEMNVSTLELGDSALYLCASSPDRTNQPQHFGDGTRLSIL.